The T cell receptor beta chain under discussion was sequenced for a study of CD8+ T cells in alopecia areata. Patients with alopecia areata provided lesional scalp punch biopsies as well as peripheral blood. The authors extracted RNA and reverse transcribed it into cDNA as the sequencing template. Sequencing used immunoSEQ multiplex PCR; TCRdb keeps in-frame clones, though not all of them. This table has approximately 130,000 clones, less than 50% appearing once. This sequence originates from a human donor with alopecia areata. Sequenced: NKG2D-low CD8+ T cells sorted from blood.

The CDR3 region is CASSQEPGRRTEAFF. The CDR3, as DNA: TGCGCCAGCAGCCAGGAACCTGGACGGAGGACTGAAGCTTTCTTT. This chain links TRBV4-1 with TRBJ1-1, with D unclear. V lost 3 bases, J lost 5 bases, and 16 bases lay in between. This CDR3 spans 15 amino acids. Looked up from germline, CDR1 is MGHRA and CDR2 is YSYEKL.